The entry below gives a single T cell receptor (beta chain) sequence along with its context. The data derive from a study of blood T cell dynamics during melanoma immunotherapy. The CDR3 loop spans 15 amino acids. J lost 0 bases, V lost 2 bases, and 2 bases had no gene match. CDR1 and CDR2 from the germline V gene are SGHDT and YYEEEE. Time point reported: pre-treatment baseline. Samples come from before therapy and from week 3 after the first blockade cycle. Each bulk PBMC sample had approximately 340 ng DNA loaded. This table comes from immunoSEQ multiplex PCR, and its TCRdb copy is limited to in-frame clones, with some not included. Among 20,000 to 25,000 clones listed, around nine tenths were seen once.

Material: blood, obtained from a patient treated with checkpoint blockade. This receptor was identified in a human donor with melanoma. The genes are TRBV5-6 and TRBJ1-3; 7 bases are shared with TRBD1. The CDR3 loop reads CASSFRDSSGNTIYF. The CDR3 DNA is TGTGCCAGCAGCTTCAGGGACAGCTCTGGAAACACCATATATTTT.